This T cell receptor beta chain was sequenced for a study of beta chain features in type 1 diabetes. Whole-study findings and limits: More deletions and fewer insertions at VDJ junctions were found in patients with type 1 diabetes. The similarity of naive, central memory and Treg TCRB repertoires appeared greater among patients than among healthy donors. TCRB CDR3s were moderately but significantly shorter in Type 1 diabetes patients in all four CD4+ subsets. Short templates might get an advantage during PCR, and this would be equal in patients and controls.

On this clone: Its antigen is undetermined.

The CDR3 is 13 residues long. The germline V and J ends were trimmed by 4 bases and 5 bases, with 12 bases remaining between them. CDR1 is SEHNR, CDR2 FQNEAQ, per germline (reference sequence). Reverse transcribing all isolated RNA meant expressed TCRB transcripts were sequenced. Sequencing used immunoSEQ multiplex PCR; TCRdb keeps in-frame clones, though not all of them. Of around 320,000 clones listed, 13% to 15% were seen once; the top ten hold over 5%. The sequence was collected from a man aged 30-40 years in good health. Sequences were obtained from central memory CD4+ T cells from blood. The rearrangement uses TRBV7-9 and TRBJ2-7; tentatively, D is TRBD1 or TRBD2 (6 bases each). CDR3 loop: CASSWGARDEQYF. DNA of the CDR3: TGTGCCAGCAGCTGGGGGGCGAGGGACGAGCAGTACTTC.